This passage covers 21 T cell receptor beta chains from one sample sequenced in a study of shared clonotypes between healthy human individuals. The repertoire was sequenced with immunoSEQ multiplex PCR; TCRdb's copy has only in-frame clones and lacks some. The sample lists around 1.1 million clones; about 80% were seen once. Material: memory CD4+ T cells from PBMCs. Specified subset: CD45RA-negative fraction. All receptors come from a man between 18 and 35 years old in good health. Some clones in this sample may be carry-over from other donors' samples.

The J gene is TRBJ2-4, the V gene TRBV5-1, with 8 positions matching TRBD1. Trimming cost V 3 bases and J 0 bases; bases outside gene matches: 14. Germline values: CDR1 SGHRS, CDR2 YFSETQ. This CDR3 region has 19 residues. CDR3 nucleotides: TGCGCCAGCAGCTGGGGGGCTTTGCGGACAGGGCGAGCCAAAAACATTCAGTACTTC. This sequence encodes CASSWGALRTGRAKNIQYF.

This sequence joins TRBV6-1 and TRBJ2-3, with a weak D call TRBD2 (5 bases). Per the germline V gene, CDR1 is MNHNS and CDR2 is SASEGT. The CDR3 is 14 residues long. With 6 bases removed from V and 0 bases from J, the gap between germline ends came to 10 bases. The CDR3 loop is CASRPGGSTDTQYF. The CDR3 DNA follows: TGTGCCAGCAGGCCCGGCGGGAGCACAGATACGCAGTATTTT.

The chain is built from TRBV29-1 and TRBJ2-3; tentative D call: TRBD2 (6 bases). CDR1 is SQVTM, CDR2 ANQGSEA, per germline. This CDR3 is built from 16 residues. Trimming pared 6 bases from V and 0 bases from J, leaving 19 bases between. CDR3 loop: CSVANLAIASTDTQYF. The CDR3 DNA reads TGCAGCGTCGCGAACCTAGCGATCGCTAGCACAGATACGCAGTATTTT.

This clone was picked up a small number of times. The V call is TRBV18, the J call TRBJ2-3; D is undetermined. CDR1 and CDR2 (germline): KGHSH, LQKENI. This CDR3 is built from 14 residues. Trimming left V 4 bases short and J 2 bases short, with 10 bases between. The CDR3 DNA follows: TGTGCCAGCTCACTGAACCAGGACACAGATACGCAGTATTTT. Protein product: CASSLNQDTDTQYF.

J is TRBJ2-3 and V is TRBV2, with unresolved D. V lost 5 bases and J lost 8, with 11 bases in between. CDR1 SNHLY and CDR2 FYNNEI come from the germline V gene. The CDR3 sequence is 12 residues long. CDR3 coding DNA: TGTGCCAGCAGTTCCACCAAGGGTACGCAGTATTTT. Its translation: CASSSTKGTQYF.

The V gene is TRBV5-4, the J gene TRBJ2-1, with 12 bases matching TRBD2. The V segment lost 2 bases and the J segment 8 bases; nucleotides outside the gene matches: 17. The CDR3 contains 19 residues. The germline CDR1 and CDR2 sequences are SGHNT and YYREEE (reference sequence). Here the CDR3 DNA reads TGTGCCAGCAGCTTTATTCGAAGGTCTAGCGGGAGGGCCTGGCATGAGCAGTTCTTC. Its protein is CASSFIRRSSGRAWHEQFF.

The chain links TRBV5-1 to TRBJ2-5, with 7 bases identical to TRBD2. This CDR3 spans 15 amino acids. CDR1 is SGHRS, CDR2 YFSETQ, per germline. The V and J ends lost 7 bases and 5 bases, in that order; junction bases with no gene match: 14. CDR3: CASRLEGGSPETQYF. DNA for the CDR3: TGCGCCAGCCGCCTGGAGGGCGGGAGTCCGGAGACCCAGTACTTC.

This sequence joins TRBV29-1 and TRBJ2-3; TRBD2 matches 13 bases. This CDR3 has 16 amino acids. Germline CDR1 and CDR2: SQVTM and ANQGSEA. J gave up 3 bases and V 7 bases, and 10 bases lay outside the gene matches. The CDR3 loop is CSATSGRAAMTDTQYF. As DNA, the CDR3 is TGCAGCGCCACTAGCGGGAGGGCCGCTATGACAGATACGCAGTATTTT.

This clone appeared once. V usage is TRBV7-8 and J usage is TRBJ2-5; possibly TRBD2 for D (6 bases). The germline V gene encodes CDR1 SGHVS and CDR2 FQNEAQ. This CDR3 comprises 16 residues. V lost 4 bases, J lost 7 bases, and 22 bases lay in between. In DNA, the CDR3 is TGTGCCAGCAGCTCAGCTTCGGGAGCCAGAGAGGGGACCCAGTACTTC. As protein: CASSSASGAREGTQYF.

The J gene is TRBJ2-2, the V gene TRBV6-6; 7 bases line up with TRBD1. Germline V gene sequence: CDR1 MNHNY, CDR2 SVGAGI (reference sequence). V lost 5 bases, J lost 4 bases, and 4 bases stayed unmatched. The length of the CDR3 is 14 residues. The CDR3 region is CASSTGVATGELFF. Here the CDR3 DNA reads TGTGCCAGCAGTACAGGGGTCGCCACCGGGGAGCTGTTTTTT.

The V gene is TRBV2, the J gene TRBJ2-4; 7 bases fit TRBD1. This CDR3 is built from 13 residues. Trimming removed 9 bases from V and 7 bases from J; junction bases left unmatched: 9. Germline loops: CDR1 SNHLY, CDR2 FYNNEI. DNA of the CDR3: TGTGCCAGTCCCGGACAGGAAGGGAACATTCAGTACTTC. Encoded protein: CASPGQEGNIQYF. Using reference TRBV2 and TRBJ2-4 for the parts outside the CDR3, the full variable domain is EPEVTQTPSHQVTQMGQEVILRCVPISNHLYFYWYRQILGQKVEFLVSFYNNEISEKSEIFDDQFSVERPDGSNFTLKIRSTKLEDSAMYFCASPGQEGNIQYFGAGTRLSVL.

The chain employs TRBV30 and TRBJ1-3; D ambiguous. The CDR3 consists of 12 residues. Germline V gives CDR1 GTSNPN, CDR2 SVGIG (reference sequence). Trimming cost V 3 bases and J 7 bases, with 10 bases left between them. CDR3 protein: CAWRKGPNTIYF. The CDR3 DNA is TGTGCCTGGAGAAAAGGGCCGAACACCATATATTTT.

A word on this clone: The junction departs from germline at one end; a sequencing error may be responsible. J is TRBJ2-3 and V is TRBV7-3, with 11 positions matching TRBD2. The CDR3 spans 14 residues. The germline CDR1 and CDR2 sequences are SGHTA and FQGTGA. The CDR3 nucleotides are TGTGCCGGCAGCTTAGCGGGAGGGGATTATACGCAGTATTTT. Translating it yields CAGSLAGGDYTQYF. The full variable domain, rest sourced from reference TRBV7-3 and TRBJ2-3, is GAGVSQTPSNKVTEKGKYVELRCDPISGHTALYWYRQSLGQGPEFLIYFQGTGAADDSGLPNDRFFAVRPEGSVSTLKIQRTERGDSAVYLCAGSLAGGDYTQYFGPGTRLTVL.

The CDR3 bases are TGCGCCAGCAGTGAGAGCGAGCGACTCACAGATACGCAGTATTTT. Residues: CASSESERLTDTQYF. The V and J genes are TRBV10-1 and TRBJ2-3; no firm D call. The V gene lost 2 bases and the J gene lost 2 bases, with 11 bases spanning the gap. Germline CDR1 reads WNHNN; CDR2 reads SYGVQD (reference sequence). The CDR3 consists of 15 residues.

V is TRBV28 and J is TRBJ2-5, with D perhaps assigned TRBD1 or TRBD2 (6 bases each). CDR1 is MDHEN and CDR2 is SYDVKM in the germline V gene. V lost 9 bases and J lost 4, with 21 bases in between. CDR3 length: 15 amino acids. Here the CDR3 reads CASQKGGTKGETQYF. The CDR3 DNA is TGTGCCAGTCAAAAAGGGGGGACCAAAGGAGAGACCCAGTACTTC. Full variable domain (missing parts from reference TRBV28 and TRBJ2-5): DVKVTQSSRYLVKRTGEKVFLECVQDMDHENMFWYRQDPGLGLRLIYFSYDVKMKEKGDIPEGYSVSREKKERFSLILESASTNQTSMYLCASQKGGTKGETQYFGPGTRLLVL.

Comment on this clone: This specimen includes other DNA sequences encoding the same CDR3. The chain uses TRBV7-6 and TRBJ2-7, with 7 positions matching TRBD1. Germline V CDR1 and CDR2: SGHVS, FNYEAQ. This CDR3 spans 14 amino acids. Unmatched junction bases numbered 1, after V lost 1 base and J lost 1 base. CDR3 in DNA: TGTGCCAGCAGCTTAGAGGGACAGTCCTACGAGCAGTACTTC. Protein product: CASSLEGQSYEQYF.

J is TRBJ1-4 and V is TRBV4-1; no reliable D call. The V gene lost 1 base and the J gene lost 7 bases, with 7 bases spanning the gap. The length of the CDR3 is 13 residues. CDR1 is MGHRA, CDR2 YSYEKL, per germline. The CDR3 nucleotides are TGCGCCAGCAGCCAAGGGGTCGTTGAAAAACTGTTTTTT. Translated, it gives CASSQGVVEKLFF.

The rearrangement joins TRBV6-5 to TRBJ1-5; D gene ambiguous. The CDR3 covers 10 residues. Germline V lookup: CDR1 MNHEY, CDR2 SVGAGI. V was cut by 5 bases and J by 5 bases, with 1 base left in between. The CDR3 coding sequence is TGTGCCAGCAGTCATCAGCCCCAGCATTTT. This sequence encodes CASSHQPQHF.

This clone was observed a few times. This chain joins TRBV2 and TRBJ1-5, with no clear D. The V gene's germline CDR1 is SNHLY and CDR2 FYNNEI. The length of the CDR3 is 14 residues. V was trimmed by 5 bases and J by 0 bases, leaving 8 bases between them. The CDR3 here is CASSQELSNQPQHF. CDR3 nucleotide sequence: TGTGCCAGCAGTCAAGAGCTTAGCAATCAGCCCCAGCATTTT.

This clone has just a few counts. The rearrangement uses TRBV5-1 and TRBJ1-2, with a tentative D call TRBD1 (5 bases). The ends were cut back, 4 bases at V and 3 bases at J, with 10 bases in the middle. Germline V CDR1 and CDR2: SGHRS, YFSETQ. The CDR3 loop spans 13 amino acids. The CDR3 coding sequence is TGCGCCAGCAGCACGGGGGTTGACTATGGCTACACCTTC. The encoded protein is CASSTGVDYGYTF.

The V call is TRBV28, the J call TRBJ2-7; 9 nucleotides match TRBD2. Looked up from germline, CDR1 is MDHEN and CDR2 is SYDVKM. This CDR3 contains 14 residues. V shed 7 bases, J shed 0 bases, and the junction held 4 bases outside the gene matches. Here the CDR3 DNA reads TGTGCCAGCATGACTAGCGGTAGCTCCTACGAGCAGTACTTC. This sequence encodes CASMTSGSSYEQYF.